This TCR beta chain was obtained from a study of cytomegalovirus exposure and HLA in healthy donors. The overall study: An analysis done earlier identified almost 120 million unique TCR beta sequences from around 180 million T cells. Study outcomes and limitations: CMV antigen specificity of a few CMV-associated chains was confirmed in vitro. Follow-up analysis seemed to connect common viral pathogens with several of the most significant clusters identified.

The V gene's germline CDR1 is GTSNPN and CDR2 SVGIG (reference sequence). Between the trimmed V and J ends, which lost 3 bases and 2 bases, there was a span of 2 bases. The CDR3 has 11 residues. Of note for this clone: Its matching antigen is unknown.

The PCR had 60 Vbeta and 13 Jbeta primers. This table comes from immunoSEQ multiplex PCR, and its TCRdb copy is limited to in-frame clones, with some not included. This listing includes over 60,000 clones. The chain is built from TRBV30 and TRBJ1-3; D unresolved. The origin of this receptor is a female donor in good health and CMV-seropositive. Material for sequencing was PBMCs. CDR3 sequence: CAWSAGNTIYF. DNA of the CDR3: TGTGCCTGGAGCGCTGGAAACACCATATATTTT.